The 29 T cell receptor beta chains presented below share a single source sample, sequenced in a study of cytomegalovirus exposure and HLA in healthy donors. The PCR employed 60 Vbeta primers together with 13 Jbeta primers. TCRdb's copy holds only in-frame clones and misses some; the assay was immunoSEQ multiplex PCR. The table includes around 97,000 clones, around 60% detected once. Source material: PBMCs. The receptors originated from a woman aged 45-65 years in good health and CMV-seronegative.

V usage is TRBV10-1 and J usage is TRBJ2-1, with 11 bases identical to TRBD2. The CDR3 has 20 amino acids. Trimming took 6 bases from V and 0 from J; bases not matched to a gene: 16. Per germline, CDR1 WNHNN and CDR2 SYGVQD (reference sequence). The chain's CDR3 is CASSKVMYSGRVSSYNEQFF. CDR3 bases: TGCGCCAGCAGCAAAGTGATGTATAGCGGGAGGGTTAGCTCCTACAATGAGCAGTTCTTC.

The genes are TRBV20-1 and TRBJ2-3; D gene ambiguous. The germline V gene encodes CDR1 DFQATT and CDR2 SNEGSKA (reference sequence). There are 11 residues in the CDR3. Trimming stripped 5 bases from V and 3 bases from J, with 6 bases between. In DNA form, the CDR3 reads TGCAGTGCTTCCACTACAGATACGCAGTATTTT. Protein: CSASTTDTQYF.

The chain uses TRBV19 and TRBJ2-1; 11 bases match TRBD2. V was pared by 6 bases and J by 8 bases, with 12 bases of the junction left unmatched. The CDR3 has 16 amino acids. CDR1 and CDR2 from the germline V gene are LNHDA and SQIVND (reference sequence). This CDR3 is CASRGTSGSYSDEQFF. The CDR3 DNA sequence: TGTGCCAGTAGGGGGACTAGCGGTTCATATAGCGATGAGCAGTTCTTC.

This chain links TRBV10-3 with TRBJ2-3, with D perhaps matching TRBD2 (6 bases). V dropped 7 bases and J dropped 2 bases, with 13 bases sitting between them. This CDR3 region has 14 residues. CDR1 is ENHRY, CDR2 SYGVKD, per germline. The CDR3 DNA is TGTGCCATCAAGGCGGGGTCTAACACAGATACGCAGTATTTT. Its protein is CAIKAGSNTDTQYF.

The CDR3 is CASSLYQGPQDTQYF. The CDR3 nucleotides read TGTGCCAGCAGTTTGTACCAGGGGCCTCAAGATACGCAGTATTTT. The chain joins TRBV28 to TRBJ2-3; D possibly corresponds to TRBD1 (6 bases). CDR1 and CDR2 from the germline V gene are MDHEN and SYDVKM. The CDR3 has 15 residues. Trimming took 3 bases from V and 5 from J, leaving 15 bases between them.

The V call is TRBV11-2, the J call TRBJ2-1; TRBD1 matches at 8 bases. Germline-derived CDR1 and CDR2 are SGHAT and FQNNGV. Trimming took 1 base from V and 2 from J; bases not matched to a gene: 7. The CDR3 is 17 residues long. For the CDR3, the DNA is TGTGCCAGCAGCTTAGGGGCCCAGGGGGCCCCCTACAATGAGCAGTTCTTC. Its protein product is CASSLGAQGAPYNEQFF.

The chain is built from TRBV5-1 and TRBJ2-3; D might be TRBD2 (5 bases). CDR1 and CDR2 from the germline V gene are SGHRS and YFSETQ. Trimming removed 0 bases from V and 0 bases from J, with 14 bases in between. This CDR3 is 17 amino acids long. CDR3 DNA: TGCGCCAGCAGCTTGGCCGAAAGCGGTTATAGCACAGATACGCAGTATTTT. Its protein product is CASSLAESGYSTDTQYF.

The rearrangement links TRBV11-2 to TRBJ2-1; 10 bases agree with TRBD1. This CDR3 comprises 14 residues. V was pared by 8 bases and J by 6 bases, with 7 bases of the junction left unmatched. Germline CDR1 reads SGHAT; CDR2 reads FQNNGV. The CDR3 is CASGAGTGVNEQFF. CDR3 sequence (DNA): TGTGCCAGCGGAGCCGGGACAGGGGTCAATGAGCAGTTCTTC.

The J gene is TRBJ1-4, the V gene TRBV6-5, with 7 nucleotides matching TRBD1. There are 14 residues in the CDR3. Unmatched junction bases numbered 5, after V lost 6 bases and J lost 4 bases. Germline CDR1 is MNHEY and CDR2 is SVGAGI. This chain's CDR3 is CASSNRDSNEKLFF. CDR3 DNA sequence: TGTGCCAGCAGCAACCGGGACAGTAATGAAAAACTGTTTTTT.

The rearrangement joins TRBV2 to TRBJ2-2; 8 positions match TRBD1. The CDR3 is 16 amino acids. The trim removed 4 bases at V and 6 bases at J, leaving 10 bases unmatched. The germline gives CDR1 SNHLY, CDR2 FYNNEI. This CDR3 is CASSAGRQGKAGELFF. CDR3 in DNA: TGTGCCAGCAGTGCAGGGAGACAGGGGAAGGCCGGGGAGCTGTTTTTT.

The J gene is TRBJ2-1, the V gene TRBV5-1; 7 bases are shared with TRBD1. CDR1 is SGHRS and CDR2 is YFSETQ in the germline V gene. The CDR3 contains 15 residues. Trimming removed 4 bases from V and 4 bases from J; junction bases left unmatched: 8. CDR3 in DNA: TGCGCCAGCAGCCCTTCGGGGACAGATTACAATGAGCAGTTCTTC. Translated: CASSPSGTDYNEQFF.

The CDR3 sequence is CASSPRKGLAYYEQYF. Here the CDR3 DNA reads TGTGCCAGCAGTCCCCGGAAGGGACTAGCGTATTACGAGCAGTACTTC. The V gene is TRBV21-1, the J gene TRBJ2-7; the listed D gene, TRBD2, was not tested against the DNA. TRBV21-1 is noted as a pseudogene. This CDR3 comprises 16 residues.

The V gene is TRBV9, the J gene TRBJ2-7, with TRBD2 as a possible D gene (7 bases). Per the germline V gene, CDR1 is SGDLS and CDR2 is YYNGEE. V dropped 0 bases and J dropped 6 bases, with 19 bases sitting between them. The CDR3 is 16 residues long. The CDR3 protein is CASSVESSWGGGEQYF. DNA for the CDR3: TGTGCCAGCAGCGTAGAATCGAGTTGGGGGGGCGGCGAGCAGTACTTC.

The chain is built from TRBV5-1 and TRBJ2-4, with TRBD2 identical over 15 bases. Losses at the gene ends were 4 bases for V and 0 bases for J; bases not matched to a gene: 8. The length of the CDR3 is 19 residues. Germline loops: CDR1 SGHRS, CDR2 YFSETQ. The CDR3 sequence: CASSPGTSGGPLAKNIQYF. As DNA, the CDR3 is TGCGCCAGCAGCCCCGGGACTAGCGGGGGGCCACTAGCCAAAAACATTCAGTACTTC.

The chain is built from TRBV28 and TRBJ2-5; TRBD2 agrees at 7 bases. This CDR3 is built from 12 residues. Germline trimming cut 6 bases from V and 4 bases from J; bases unmatched to any gene: 2. Germline V gene sequence: CDR1 MDHEN, CDR2 SYDVKM. CDR3 bases: TGTGCCAGCAGGTCGGGAGGAGAGACCCAGTACTTC. It yields the protein CASRSGGETQYF. The complete variable domain, with remaining parts taken from reference TRBV28 and TRBJ2-5, reads DVKVTQSSRYLVKRTGEKVFLECVQDMDHENMFWYRQDPGLGLRLIYFSYDVKMKEKGDIPEGYSVSREKKERFSLILESASTNQTSMYLCASRSGGETQYFGPGTRLLVL.

The chain recombines TRBV7-9 with TRBJ2-5; D call uncertain. The CDR3 spans 14 residues. The V and J ends lost 4 bases and 4 bases respectively, with 13 bases between them. CDR1 and CDR2 from the germline V gene are SEHNR and FQNEAQ (reference sequence). CDR3 sequence: CASSSLGAVETQYF. CDR3 coding DNA: TGTGCCAGCAGCTCCCTCGGCGCGGTAGAGACCCAGTACTTC.

This clone was seen more than once but under ten times. This chain uses TRBV4-1 with TRBJ1-6; D remains unclear. From germline, CDR1 is MGHRA and CDR2 YSYEKL. This CDR3 region has 16 residues. The V and J ends lost 1 base and 0 bases respectively, with 7 bases between them. This CDR3 reads CASSQASSSYNSPLHF. The CDR3 nucleotides read TGCGCCAGCAGCCAAGCCTCCAGCTCCTATAATTCACCCCTCCACTTT.

This clone has a handful of counts. This sequence joins TRBV2 and TRBJ1-2, with 8 bases aligning to TRBD1. The CDR3 contains 14 residues. Germline V gives CDR1 SNHLY, CDR2 FYNNEI. V lost 1 base, J lost 4 bases, and 2 bases stayed unmatched. The CDR3 DNA is TGTGCCAGCAGTGAAGGACAGGGGATCTATGGCTACACCTTC. It codes for CASSEGQGIYGYTF. The whole variable domain, filled in from reference TRBV2 and TRBJ1-2, reads EPEVTQTPSHQVTQMGQEVILRCVPISNHLYFYWYRQILGQKVEFLVSFYNNEISEKSEIFDDQFSVERPDGSNFTLKIRSTKLEDSAMYFCASSEGQGIYGYTFGSGTRLTVV.

This clone turned up a few times. V is TRBV5-1 and J is TRBJ1-5; 7 positions agree with TRBD1. V lost 4 bases to trimming and J lost 0 bases; unmatched junction nucleotides: 7. This CDR3 has 16 residues. In germline, CDR1 is SGHRS, CDR2 YFSETQ. CDR3 coding DNA: TGCGCCAGCAGCCAAGGGACAGCCGATAGCAATCAGCCCCAGCATTTT. Its protein product is CASSQGTADSNQPQHF. The full variable domain, rest sourced from reference TRBV5-1 and TRBJ1-5, is KAGVTQTPRYLIKTRGQQVTLSCSPISGHRSVSWYQQTPGQGLQFLFEYFSETQRNKGNFPGRFSGRQFSNSRSEMNVSTLELGDSALYLCASSQGTADSNQPQHFGDGTRLSIL.

This chain joins TRBV6-5 and TRBJ1-5; D gene unclear. V was shortened by 1 base and J by 7 bases, with 5 bases between the two germline ends. The CDR3 loop spans 12 amino acids. In germline, CDR1 is MNHEY, CDR2 SVGAGI. The CDR3 protein is CASSYLRQPQHF. CDR3 nucleotides: TGTGCCAGCAGTTACTTGCGGCAGCCCCAGCATTTT.

This chain connects TRBV27 to TRBJ2-2, with D tentatively TRBD1 (5 bases). The CDR3 runs 17 residues. V gave up 3 bases and J gave up 0 bases, with 14 bases separating them. The V gene's germline CDR1 is MNHEY and CDR2 SMNVEV (reference sequence). This CDR3 is CASSFRFRTPNTGELFF. The DNA of the CDR3 is TGTGCCAGCAGTTTTCGGTTTCGGACACCGAACACCGGGGAGCTGTTTTTT.

This rearrangement joins TRBV5-5 to TRBJ2-1, with 12 bases matching TRBD2. Trimming cost V 3 bases and J 10 bases; bases outside gene matches: 14. The CDR3 is 17 residues long. Germline values: CDR1 SGHKS, CDR2 YYEKEE (reference sequence). Here the CDR3 reads CASSSPSGRAKIQEQFF. In DNA form, the CDR3 reads TGTGCCAGCAGCTCTCCTAGCGGGAGGGCCAAAATCCAAGAGCAGTTCTTC.

This sequence joins TRBV10-3 and TRBJ2-7; maybe TRBD1 (6 bases). The CDR3 length is 16 residues. V gave up 3 bases and J gave up 3 bases, with 18 bases separating them. Germline V lookup: CDR1 ENHRY, CDR2 SYGVKD. The CDR3 reads CAISETGQSWGYEQYF. In nucleotides, the CDR3 is TGTGCCATCAGTGAAACCGGACAGTCCTGGGGCTACGAGCAGTACTTC.

The chain carries TRBV5-5 and TRBJ2-7, with 11 bases that match TRBD1. J lost 3 bases, V lost 4 bases, and 6 bases had no gene match. Germline V lookup: CDR1 SGHKS, CDR2 YYEKEE (reference sequence). CDR3 length equals 15 residues. The CDR3 region is CASSRPGTGGYEQYF. In DNA, the CDR3 is TGTGCCAGCAGCCGTCCCGGGACAGGGGGCTACGAGCAGTACTTC.

This clone showed up just a few times. The chain carries TRBV18 and TRBJ1-4, with TRBD1 identical over 7 bases. V was pared by 2 bases and J by 0 bases, with 3 bases of the junction left unmatched. Germline V gene data show CDR1 as KGHSH and CDR2 as LQKENI. The CDR3 spans 16 residues. The CDR3 is CASSPGQAATNEKLFF. In DNA form, the CDR3 reads TGTGCCAGCTCACCAGGACAGGCGGCAACTAATGAAAAACTGTTTTTT. Complete variable domain (other parts from reference TRBV18 and TRBJ1-4): NAGVMQNPRHLVRRRGQEARLRCSPMKGHSHVYWYRQLPEEGLKFMVYLQKENIIDESGMPKERFSAEFPKEGPSILRIQQVVRGDSAAYFCASSPGQAATNEKLFFGSGTQLSVL.

The chain has TRBV19 and TRBJ1-5, with 10 bases identical to TRBD1. V trimming: 5 bases; J trimming: 6 bases; junction bases outside the gene matches: 4. Germline CDR1 and CDR2: LNHDA and SQIVND (reference sequence). This CDR3 is 14 amino acids long. The CDR3 DNA follows: TGTGCCAGTAGTCCCGGACAGGGGGGTCAGCCCCAGCATTTT. Its translation: CASSPGQGGQPQHF.

This clone was observed a single time. The rearrangement links TRBV18 to TRBJ1-5; 7 positions match TRBD1. J lost 3 bases, V lost 3 bases, and 8 bases had no gene match. This CDR3 spans 16 amino acids. CDR1 and CDR2 (germline): KGHSH, LQKENI. CDR3 amino acids: CASSPKQGLDNQPQHF. The CDR3 DNA reads as TGTGCCAGCTCACCGAAACAGGGGTTGGACAATCAGCCCCAGCATTTT.

The chain is built from TRBV5-1 and TRBJ2-2, with D unresolved. V lost 2 bases, J lost 5 bases, and 7 bases lay in between. CDR1 SGHRS and CDR2 YFSETQ come from the germline V gene. This CDR3 spans 13 amino acids. Written as DNA, the CDR3 is TGCGCCAGCAGCTTTCGGGTGACCGGGGAGCTGTTTTTT. Amino acid sequence: CASSFRVTGELFF.

The rearrangement uses TRBV29-1 and TRBJ2-7, with TRBD1 matching over 7 bases. Germline V gives CDR1 SQVTM, CDR2 ANQGSEA. V shed 4 bases, J shed 1 base, and the junction held 4 bases outside the gene matches. This CDR3 is built from 13 residues. The CDR3 loop is CSVGRTGSYEQYF. DNA of the CDR3: TGCAGCGTTGGGAGGACAGGATCCTACGAGCAGTACTTC.